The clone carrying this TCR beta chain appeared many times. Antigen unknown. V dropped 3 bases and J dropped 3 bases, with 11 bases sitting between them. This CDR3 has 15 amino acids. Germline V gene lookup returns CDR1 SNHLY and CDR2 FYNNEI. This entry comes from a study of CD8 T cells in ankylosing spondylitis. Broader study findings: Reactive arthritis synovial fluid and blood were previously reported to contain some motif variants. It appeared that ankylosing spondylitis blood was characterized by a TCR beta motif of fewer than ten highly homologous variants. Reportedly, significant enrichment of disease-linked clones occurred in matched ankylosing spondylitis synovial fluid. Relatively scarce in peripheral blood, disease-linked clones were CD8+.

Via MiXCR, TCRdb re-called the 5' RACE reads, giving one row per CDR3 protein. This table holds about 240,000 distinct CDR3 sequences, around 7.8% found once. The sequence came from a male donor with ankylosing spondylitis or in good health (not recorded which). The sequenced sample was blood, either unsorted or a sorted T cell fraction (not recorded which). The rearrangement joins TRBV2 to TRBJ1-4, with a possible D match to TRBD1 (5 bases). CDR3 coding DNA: TGTGCCAGCAGTGAGAACGGGGGAGCTAATGAAAAACTGTTTTTT. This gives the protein CASSENGGANEKLFF.